This is a list of T cell receptor beta chains from one sample in a study of shared clonotypes between healthy human individuals. TCRdb's table, derived via immunoSEQ multiplex PCR, lists solely in-frame clones and lacks some. The sample holds 950,000 to 1,100,000 clones, approximately 78% seen once. The sequencing sample was made of memory CD4+ T cells from PBMCs. These receptors were taken from a man aged 18 to 30 in good health. Some clones in this sample may be carry-over from other donors' samples. CDR3s include the opening cysteine and the closing phenylalanine or tryptophan. D genes are given only for firm matches. Rows give clone size only sometimes, using once, few, many, or a class for an expanded clone.

clone size,J gene,V gene,D gene,CDR3 protein,CDR3 DNA
NA,TRBJ2-5,TRBV6-7,TRBD2,CASSYSPGGYEAQYF,TGTGCCAGCAGTTACTCCCCGGGGGGGTACGAGGCCCAGTACTTC
NA,TRBJ2-1,TRBV29-1,TRBD1,CSVAKGGSSSYNEQFF,TGCAGCGTTGCAAAAGGGGGCTCCAGCTCCTACAATGAGCAGTTCTTC
NA,TRBJ2-7,TRBV20-1,TRBD1,CSAHRGGEQYF,TGCAGTGCCCACAGGGGCGGCGAGCAGTACTTC
NA,TRBJ2-3,TRBV5-4,NA,CASSQDTDTQYF,TGTGCCAGCAGTCAGGACACAGATACGCAGTATTTT
NA,TRBJ1-1,TRBV27,TRBD1,CASRRRQGSTEAFF,TGTGCCAGCAGGAGAAGACAGGGTTCGACTGAAGCTTTCTTT
NA,TRBJ2-7,TRBV27,TRBD1,CASSLRQGIYEQYF,TGTGCCAGCAGTTTACGACAGGGGATCTACGAGCAGTACTTC
NA,TRBJ2-3,TRBV29-1,TRBD1,CSVANPGQGGTDTQYF,TGCAGCGTGGCTAATCCGGGACAGGGCGGCACAGATACGCAGTATTTT
NA,TRBJ2-1,TRBV7-9,NA,CASSLAAVPYNEQFF,TGTGCCAGCAGCTTAGCGGCGGTACCGTACAATGAGCAGTTCTTC
NA,TRBJ1-1,TRBV11-2,NA,CASSLGSGAANTEAFF,TGTGCCAGCAGCTTAGGATCCGGGGCCGCGAACACTGAAGCTTTCTTT
NA,TRBJ2-7,TRBV7-2,TRBD2,CASSLGLASYEQYF,TGTGCCAGCAGCTTGGGACTAGCGAGCTACGAGCAGTACTTC
NA,TRBJ2-3,TRBV10-3,NA,CATSSPPGVSDTQYF,TGTGCCACCTCCTCCCCGCCGGGGGTGTCAGATACGCAGTATTTT
NA,TRBJ2-2,TRBV9,NA,CASSVSGVPEGTGELFF,TGTGCCAGCAGCGTTTCCGGGGTACCCGAAGGCACCGGGGAGCTGTTTTTT
NA,TRBJ2-1,TRBV28,TRBD2,CASSLILSGRAGNEQFF,TGTGCCAGCAGTCTCATACTTAGCGGGAGGGCCGGGAATGAGCAGTTCTTC
NA,TRBJ1-1,TRBV19,NA,CASSIDFRTLRAFF,TGTGCCAGTAGTATAGATTTTAGGACCCTCCGGGCTTTCTTT
NA,TRBJ2-1,TRBV7-8,TRBD2,CASSLASGSSGRSSYNEQFF,TGTGCCAGCAGCTTAGCGTCAGGATCTAGCGGGAGAAGCTCCTACAATGAGCAGTTCTTC
NA,TRBJ2-7,TRBV25-1,TRBD2,CASSDSGGTYEQYF,TGTGCCAGCAGTGACTCGGGGGGGACCTACGAGCAGTACTTC
NA,TRBJ2-2,TRBV11-2,TRBD1,CASSAGTDYRGTGELFF,TGTGCCAGCAGCGCCGGGACAGACTATCGGGGCACCGGGGAGCTGTTTTTT
few,TRBJ1-2,TRBV7-9,NA,CASRAPTSDNPYGYTF,TGTGCCAGCCGGGCCCCCACAAGTGACAATCCCTATGGCTACACCTTC
NA,TRBJ2-2,TRBV5-1,NA,CASNEGPDTGELFF,TGCGCCAGCAACGAGGGCCCGGACACCGGGGAGCTGTTTTTT
NA,TRBJ2-1,TRBV4-3,TRBD2,CASSQAGLVNEQFF,TGCGCCAGCAGCCAAGCGGGACTAGTCAATGAGCAGTTCTTC
NA,TRBJ2-5,TRBV18,NA,CASSLNIAGPLETQYF,TGTGCCAGCTCACTTAACATTGCGGGTCCCCTGGAGACCCAGTACTTC
NA,TRBJ1-4,TRBV10-3,TRBD1,CATGQNEKLFF,TGTGCCACGGGACAGAATGAAAAACTGTTTTTT
NA,TRBJ1-2,TRBV7-3,NA,CASSPGTDYGYTF,TGTGCCAGCAGCCCCGGGACCGACTATGGCTACACCTTC
few,TRBJ2-2,TRBV9,NA,CASSVPLGRGTGELFF,TGTGCCAGCAGCGTACCTCTAGGACGGGGCACCGGGGAGCTGTTTTTT
NA,TRBJ1-1,TRBV19,TRBD1,CASSRDRGRPDTEAFF,TGTGCCAGTAGTCGGGACAGGGGCCGCCCAGACACTGAAGCTTTCTTT
NA,TRBJ2-3,TRBV6-1,NA,CASVRESFLDTQYF,TGTGCCAGCGTCCGGGAGAGTTTTTTAGATACGCAGTATTTT
NA,TRBJ2-3,TRBV30,NA,CAWSVGGRGSTDTQYF,TGTGCCTGGAGTGTAGGCGGCAGGGGAAGCACAGATACGCAGTATTTT
NA,TRBJ1-2,TRBV2,TRBD1,CAWDRNYGYTF,TGTGCTTGGGACAGGAACTATGGCTACACCTTC